The 12 T cell receptor beta chains presented below share a single source sample, sequenced in a study of blood T cell repertoires in COVID-19. TCRdb's table, derived via immunoSEQ multiplex PCR, lists solely in-frame clones and lacks some. This table has about 330,000 clones, about 92% appearing once. Sequences were obtained from PBMCs or T cells enriched from blood (not recorded which). Receptors originate from a woman under 40 who had recovered from COVID-19.

This clone was seen a handful of times. The chain couples TRBV4-3 to TRBJ1-2; the match to TRBD1 covers 8 bases. V was clipped by 0 bases and J by 1 base; unmatched bases: 10. The CDR3 runs to 18 residues. From germline, CDR1 is LGHNA and CDR2 YSLEER. CDR3 sequence reads: CASSQDLGTGPFNYGYTF. The DNA for the CDR3 is TGCGCCAGCAGCCAAGATCTCGGGACAGGCCCCTTTAACTATGGCTACACCTTC.

This rearrangement joins TRBV28 to TRBJ1-5, with D uncertain. V was trimmed by 6 bases and J by 7 bases, leaving 13 bases between them. Germline V gene lookup returns CDR1 MDHEN and CDR2 SYDVKM. CDR3 length: 13 amino acids. The CDR3 loop is CASSSGGKQPQHF. In DNA form, the CDR3 reads TGTGCCAGCAGCTCCGGAGGGAAGCAGCCCCAGCATTTT.

The chain has TRBV5-1 and TRBJ1-1; D remains ambiguous. CDR1 and CDR2 (germline): SGHRS, YFSETQ. The CDR3 spans 14 residues. The ends were cut back, 4 bases at V and 2 bases at J, with 12 bases in the middle. CDR3 loop: CASSPSSGNTEAFF. In DNA form, the CDR3 reads TGCGCCAGCAGCCCATCCAGCGGCAACACTGAAGCTTTCTTT.

The rearrangement links TRBV6-5 to TRBJ2-1; 8 bases are a match to TRBD2. The CDR3 loop spans 13 amino acids. Germline lookup yields CDR1 MNHEY and CDR2 SVGAGI. V shed 7 bases and J 4 bases; nucleotides not matched to a gene: 3. The CDR3 loop reads CASTLAVYNEQFF. The DNA of the CDR3 is TGTGCCAGCACACTAGCGGTATACAATGAGCAGTTCTTC.

This sequence joins TRBV5-8 and TRBJ2-5; weak D call: TRBD2 (6 bases). Between the trimmed V and J ends, which lost 6 bases and 2 bases, there was a span of 17 bases. Germline V gene lookup returns CDR1 SGHTS and CDR2 YDEGEE. The CDR3 has 15 amino acids. The CDR3 region has the DNA TGTGCCAGCACCCGGGGGAGAGGCTTACAAGAGACCCAGTACTTC. It specifies CASTRGRGLQETQYF.

This chain joins TRBV30 and TRBJ1-2; D uncertain. The V and J ends lost 0 bases and 4 bases respectively, with 3 bases between them. From germline, CDR1 is GTSNPN and CDR2 SVGIG (reference sequence). The CDR3 is 11 residues long. This chain's CDR3 is CAWSVSYGYTF. In DNA, the CDR3 is TGTGCCTGGAGTGTCAGCTATGGCTACACCTTC.

V usage is TRBV28 and J usage is TRBJ2-7; no firm D call. The CDR3 covers 12 residues. Trimming left V 4 bases short and J 3 bases short, with 7 bases between. Germline CDR1 and CDR2: MDHEN and SYDVKM. The CDR3 DNA follows: TGTGCCAGCAGTTATGCTAGCTACGAGCAGTACTTC. Its protein product is CASSYASYEQYF.

The J gene is TRBJ2-1, the V gene TRBV12-3 or TRBV12-4; D ambiguous. V lost 5 bases and J 8 bases, leaving 4 bases between the germline ends. The CDR3 runs to 10 residues. The CDR3 DNA reads TGTGCCAGCAGTGTCGATGAGCAGTTCTTC. It specifies CASSVDEQFF.

V and J are TRBV28 and TRBJ1-4; D unresolved. Germline loops: CDR1 MDHEN, CDR2 SYDVKM. The CDR3 has 11 amino acids. V shed 4 bases and J shed 6 bases, with 3 bases lying between them. CDR3 in amino acids: CASSSYEKLFF. The CDR3 nucleotides are TGTGCCAGCAGTTCTTATGAAAAACTGTTTTTT.

J is TRBJ2-6 and V is TRBV28; TRBD1 might be the D (6 bases). Per germline, CDR1 MDHEN and CDR2 SYDVKM. V was cut by 5 bases and J by 2 bases, with 25 bases left in between. This CDR3 has 20 residues. CDR3 amino acids: CASSPPWLAGDLAGANVLTF. The CDR3 DNA reads TGTGCCAGCAGTCCCCCGTGGCTGGCAGGGGATTTAGCTGGGGCCAACGTCCTGACTTTC.

The chain employs TRBV28 and TRBJ2-2; a possible D gene is TRBD2 (5 bases). CDR1 and CDR2 (germline): MDHEN, SYDVKM. V was clipped by 7 bases and J by 1 base, with 16 bases between them. The CDR3 runs 16 residues. DNA for the CDR3: TGTGCCAGCACCGGACTTGTGGCCCTGAACACCGGGGAGCTGTTTTTT. Translating it yields CASTGLVALNTGELFF.

V usage is TRBV6-5 and J usage is TRBJ1-5; TRBD1 is a possible D gene (5 bases). Trimming stripped 10 bases from V and 2 bases from J, with 12 bases between. This CDR3 is built from 13 residues. The germline gives CDR1 MNHEY, CDR2 SVGAGI. For the CDR3, the DNA is TGTGCCATAAACAGGTGGGGCAATCAGCCCCAGCATTTT. Amino acids: CAINRWGNQPQHF.